The 13 T cell receptor beta chains given below trace back to one sample, sequenced in a study of cytomegalovirus exposure and HLA in healthy donors. 60 Vbeta and 13 Jbeta primers were used in PCR. Produced via immunoSEQ multiplex PCR; TCRdb's table is partial and in-frame only. Here the sample spans over 200,000 clones, 70% being singletons. What was sequenced was PBMCs. The receptor source for this set is a middle-aged man in good health and CMV-seropositive.

V and J are TRBV6-6 and TRBJ2-3; D call uncertain. The CDR3 consists of 15 residues. The germline CDR1 and CDR2 sequences are MNHNY and SVGAGI (reference sequence). Trimming cost V 0 bases and J 2 bases, with 9 bases left between them. CDR3 DNA sequence: TGTGCCAGCAGTTACTCGAGCCCCTCCACAGATACGCAGTATTTT. Its protein is CASSYSSPSTDTQYF.

V is TRBV25-1 and J is TRBJ2-5; tentative D call: TRBD2 (7 bases). Germline values: CDR1 MGHDK, CDR2 SYGVNS. The V end lost 10 bases, the J end lost 5 bases, and 29 bases lay between the germline ends. This CDR3 has 17 residues. The CDR3 nucleotides read TGTGCCACCCCGACCCTTCCCGTTACCGGGGGGCATGAGACCCAGTACTTC. Translated, it gives CATPTLPVTGGHETQYF.

The genes are TRBV5-1 and TRBJ2-7; the match to TRBD2 covers 7 bases. Trimming at V came to 0 bases and at J to 4 bases, leaving 10 bases not matched to a gene. The CDR3 is 16 amino acids. Germline CDR1 is SGHRS and CDR2 is YFSETQ. CDR3 nucleotide sequence: TGCGCCAGCAGCTTGGCGGTTGCTAGCGGCCCATACGAGCAGTACTTC. Protein sequence: CASSLAVASGPYEQYF.

This chain links TRBV19 with TRBJ1-4; 9 bases are shared with TRBD1. Trimming removed 7 bases from V and 0 bases from J; junction bases left unmatched: 6. CDR1 LNHDA and CDR2 SQIVND come from the germline V gene (reference sequence). The CDR3 is 16 residues long. For the CDR3, the DNA is TGTGCCAGTATGGGGACAGGGCATGCAACTAATGAAAAACTGTTTTTT. Amino acid sequence: CASMGTGHATNEKLFF.

The rearrangement links TRBV7-8 to TRBJ2-7, with a weak D call TRBD1 (5 bases). Germline V CDR1 and CDR2: SGHVS, FQNEAQ. This CDR3 region has 15 residues. Trimming pared 1 base from V and 4 bases from J, leaving 14 bases between. The CDR3 sequence is CASSLGAGSRYEQYF. The CDR3 nucleotides are TGTGCCAGCAGCTTAGGGGCAGGGTCAAGATACGAGCAGTACTTC.

The chain uses TRBV7-6 and TRBJ2-5, with 7 bases identical to TRBD1. Unmatched junction bases numbered 5, after V lost 5 bases and J lost 5 bases. Germline CDR1 is SGHVS and CDR2 is FNYEAQ. The CDR3 loop spans 13 amino acids. CDR3: CASSPTRGETQYF. In DNA form, the CDR3 reads TGTGCCAGCAGCCCCACCAGGGGGGAGACCCAGTACTTC.

There are a few counts of this clone. The CDR3 loop reads CASSEEGASYF. The CDR3 DNA sequence: TGTGCCAGCAGTGAAGAAGGGGCCAGTTACTTC. V usage is TRBV6-1 and J usage is TRBJ2-7; TRBD1 is a possible D gene (5 bases). CDR1 is MNHNS and CDR2 is SASEGT in the germline V gene. V lost 1 base to trimming and J lost 13 bases, with 11 bases between them. The CDR3 is 11 amino acids.

The CDR3 sequence is CASNTDLPGTGKKNTEAFF. The DNA for the CDR3 is TGTGCCAGCAATACCGACCTCCCGGGGACAGGGAAGAAGAACACTGAAGCTTTCTTT. The rearrangement joins TRBV7-2 to TRBJ1-1, with TRBD1 identical over 9 bases. The length of the CDR3 is 19 residues. Germline V gene sequence: CDR1 SGHTA, CDR2 FQGNSA. V was clipped by 7 bases and J by 1 base; unmatched bases: 19.

This chain uses TRBV10-1 with TRBJ2-7; 7 bases are a match to TRBD2. V shed 1 base, J shed 3 bases, and the junction held 3 bases outside the gene matches. The CDR3 extends over 14 amino acids. Germline CDR1 reads WNHNN; CDR2 reads SYGVQD (reference sequence). The CDR3 loop reads CASSEYQRGYEQYF. In DNA, the CDR3 is TGCGCCAGCAGTGAGTACCAGCGGGGCTACGAGCAGTACTTC.

The J gene is TRBJ2-7, the V gene TRBV27; 10 bases are a match to TRBD2. With 5 bases clipped from V and 2 bases from J, the junction kept 6 bases outside the gene matches. The germline CDR1 and CDR2 sequences are MNHEY and SMNVEV (reference sequence). This CDR3 region has 15 residues. The CDR3 nucleotides read TGTGCCAGCAGTAAAATAGCGGGGGGACCCTACGAGCAGTACTTC. This translates into CASSKIAGGPYEQYF.

The chain employs TRBV2 and TRBJ1-1, with no clear D. This CDR3 spans 13 amino acids. Trimming cost V 6 bases and J 5 bases, with 13 bases left between them. Germline V gives CDR1 SNHLY, CDR2 FYNNEI. The CDR3 sequence: CASSAGVATEAFF. The CDR3 region has the DNA TGTGCCAGCAGCGCAGGCGTGGCGACTGAAGCTTTCTTT.

The chain uses TRBV5-4 and TRBJ1-2; D gene unclear. V shed 1 base and J shed 5 bases, with 15 bases lying between them. The CDR3 contains 15 residues. Germline values: CDR1 SGHNT, CDR2 YYREEE (reference sequence). CDR3 sequence (DNA): TGTGCCAGCAGCTTGTATGCAGGTGGAGGTTATGGCTACACCTTC. Its translation is CASSLYAGGGYGYTF.

This clone was picked up one time. The rearrangement links TRBV7-8 to TRBJ2-5; TRBD2 aligns across 10 bases. In germline, CDR1 is SGHVS, CDR2 FQNEAQ. With V trimmed by 3 bases and J by 9 bases, 19 bases remained unmatched. This CDR3 has 18 amino acids. The CDR3: CASSFPYPSGGLGVAQYF. The CDR3 DNA reads as TGTGCCAGCAGCTTCCCTTACCCTAGCGGGGGCCTCGGGGTGGCCCAGTACTTC. Using reference TRBV7-8 and TRBJ2-5 for the parts outside the CDR3, the full variable domain is GAGVSQSPRYKVAKRGQDVALRCDPISGHVSLFWYQQALGQGPEFLTYFQNEAQLDKSGLPSDRFFAERPEGSVSTLKIQRTQQEDSAVYLCASSFPYPSGGLGVAQYFGPGTRLLVL.